A few counts support the clone carrying this TCR beta chain. Documented time point: pre-sensitization, week 0. Treatment meaning: therapeutic diphenylcyclopropenone sensitization with weekly scalp DPC. Blood collection took place prior to placing each patch test. This entry belongs to a study of human T cells and chemical hapten exposure. Study at large: Per-sample TCR yield variability stemmed mainly from small pooled library volume differences.

One entry per CDR3 protein results from TCRdb running MiXCR on the RACE reads. The table shows 87,000 or so distinct CDR3 sequences, with 8% to 10% occurring only once. The CDR3 consists of 19 residues. Trimming at V came to 7 bases and at J to 0 bases, leaving 14 bases not matched to a gene. Per germline, CDR1 ENHRY and CDR2 SYGVKD. The receptor was derived from a woman aged 40 to 50 with alopecia areata. Some clones in this sample may be carry-over from other donors' samples. The source material was whole blood, sampled in connection with sensitization to the hapten diphenylcyclopropenone (DPC). This rearrangement joins TRBV10-3 to TRBJ2-2, with 10 bases aligning to TRBD1. Here the CDR3 reads CAITPGPGQGITNTGELFF. The CDR3 bases are TGTGCCATCACCCCCGGCCCGGGACAGGGGATAACGAACACCGGGGAGCTGTTTTTT.